One sample yielded the 7 T cell receptor beta chains listed below, sequenced in a study of T cells in Graves' hyperthyroidism and ophthalmopathy. Regions amplified from RNA transcripts were the TCR beta CDR3 regions. HTBI primers drove first-round RT-PCR of the TCR CDR3. TCRdb independently ran MiXCR on the multiplex PCR reads; one entry per CDR3 protein. The sample carries under 350,000 distinct CDR3 sequences, roughly 18% recorded once. Sequenced sample: blood. These receptors were taken from a woman aged 45-60 years with Graves' hyperthyroidism.

This clonotype was seen many times. The chain couples TRBV28 to TRBJ1-2, with 7 bases fitting TRBD1. The CDR3 extends over 14 amino acids. In germline, CDR1 is MDHEN, CDR2 SYDVKM. V lost 10 bases to trimming and J lost 0 bases; unmatched junction nucleotides: 8. This CDR3 is CATPTGTANYGYTF. The CDR3 nucleotides read TGTGCCACCCCGACAGGGACAGCTAACTATGGCTACACCTTC.

This clonotype was seen repeatedly, ten times or more. The chain is built from TRBV5-5 and TRBJ2-7, with a possible D match to TRBD1 (6 bases). In germline, CDR1 is SGHKS, CDR2 YYEKEE (reference sequence). The CDR3 is made up of 14 amino acids. Trimming took off 4 bases at V and 5 bases at J, with 16 bases between the two ends. CDR3 in DNA: TGTGCCAGCAGCCCACTTGGGGGCTTCGACGAGCAGTACGTC. Protein sequence: CASSPLGGFDEQYV.

The chain combines TRBV11-2 with TRBJ2-7; 14 nucleotides align to TRBD2. Germline CDR1 reads SGHAT; CDR2 reads FQNNGV. V lost 5 bases to trimming and J lost 6 bases; unmatched junction nucleotides: 6. The CDR3 runs to 15 residues. The CDR3 bases are TGTGCCAGCAGCCCAGCGGGACTAGCGGGAGTCGAGCAGTACTTC. Translation: CASSPAGLAGVEQYF.

Ten or more counts support this clonotype. The chain joins TRBV10-2 to TRBJ2-7; 7 bases agree with TRBD1. The V segment lost 4 bases and the J segment 7 bases; nucleotides outside the gene matches: 10. The germline gives CDR1 WSHSY, CDR2 SAAADI. This CDR3 spans 14 amino acids. The CDR3: CASSVKAGGYEQYV. CDR3 coding DNA: TGCGCCAGCAGTGTTAAAGCAGGGGGATATGAGCAGTACGTC.

This clonotype was found many times. The genes are TRBV11-2 and TRBJ1-2; 8 bases line up with TRBD1. This CDR3 has 14 residues. In germline, CDR1 is SGHAT, CDR2 FQNNGV. V shed 4 bases, J shed 8 bases, and the junction held 9 bases outside the gene matches. CDR3 residues: CASSSTPGGGGYTF. CDR3 DNA sequence: TGTGCCAGCAGCTCGACGCCAGGGGGCGGAGGCTACACCTTC.

This rearrangement joins TRBV7-2 to TRBJ1-3; D is unresolved. Trimming left V 3 bases short and J 2 bases short, with 11 bases between. There are 15 residues in the CDR3. Germline values: CDR1 SGHTA, CDR2 FQGNSA. The CDR3 DNA sequence: TGTACCAGCAGCTTGGGATTGACCCCTGGAAACACCATATATTTT. Translation gives CTSSLGLTPGNTIYF.

The table lists this clonotype with many counts. This chain connects TRBV12-3 or TRBV12-4 to TRBJ2-5; D possibly corresponds to TRBD1 (6 bases). CDR3 length equals 14 residues. Trimming took off 4 bases at V and 2 bases at J, with 11 bases between the two ends. CDR3 in amino acids: CASSSSGAQETQYF. CDR3 sequence (DNA): TGTGCCAGCAGTTCATCAGGGGCTCAAGAGACCCAGTACTTC.